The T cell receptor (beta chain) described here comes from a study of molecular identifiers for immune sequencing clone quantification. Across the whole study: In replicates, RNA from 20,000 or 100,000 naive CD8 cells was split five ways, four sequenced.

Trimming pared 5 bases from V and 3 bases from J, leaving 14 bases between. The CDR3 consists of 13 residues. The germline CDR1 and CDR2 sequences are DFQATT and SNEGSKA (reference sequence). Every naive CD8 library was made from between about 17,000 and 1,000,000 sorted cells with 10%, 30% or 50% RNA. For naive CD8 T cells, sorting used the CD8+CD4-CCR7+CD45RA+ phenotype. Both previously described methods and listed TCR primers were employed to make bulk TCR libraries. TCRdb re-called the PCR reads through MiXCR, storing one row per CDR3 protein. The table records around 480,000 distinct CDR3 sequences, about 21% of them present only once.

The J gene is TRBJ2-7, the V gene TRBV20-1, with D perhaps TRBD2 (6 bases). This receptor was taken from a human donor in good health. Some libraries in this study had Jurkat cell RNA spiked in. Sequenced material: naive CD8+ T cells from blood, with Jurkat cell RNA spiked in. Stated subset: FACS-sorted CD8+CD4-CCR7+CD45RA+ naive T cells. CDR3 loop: CSAFSGRNYEQYF. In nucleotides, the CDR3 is TGCAGTGCTTTTAGCGGCCGAAACTACGAGCAGTACTTC.